These T cell receptor beta chains were read from a single sample in a study of tumor-infiltrating lymphocytes in oesophageal squamous cell carcinoma. TCRdb re-analysed the PCR reads in MiXCR, keeping a single row per CDR3 protein. The sample lists 23,000 or so distinct CDR3 sequences, around 40% occurring once. The specimen sequenced was esophageal tumor tissue. These receptors all come from a male donor with esophageal squamous cell carcinoma. Each CDR3 is given with its conserved first and last residue. D genes are given only for firm matches. Size is omitted from some rows. Given values are once, few, many or a class for expanded clones.

v_call	j_call	clone_size	d_call	cdr3_nt	cdr3_aa
TRBV20-1	TRBJ2-7	NA	TRBD2	TGCAGTGCTAGAGATGGACCGGCGGGGGAGGTGTACTTC	CSARDGPAGEVYF
TRBV11-2	TRBJ2-5	many	NA	TGTGCCAGCAGCCCCGTCCTGGGGGGAAAGGTGGAGACCCAGTACTTC	CASSPVLGGKVETQYF
TRBV11-2	TRBJ1-6	many	TRBD1	TGTGCCAGCAGCACCATGACAGGGTTTAGTTCACCCCTCCACTTT	CASSTMTGFSSPLHF
TRBV7-9	TRBJ2-6	few	TRBD1	TGTGCCAGCAGCGATTATCGGGGGACAGGGGCAACGGGGGCCAACGTCCTGACTTTC	CASSDYRGTGATGANVLTF
TRBV11-2	TRBJ2-5	many	NA	TGTGCCAGCAGCCCAGATGGGCCTTCGGGGACCCAGTACTTC	CASSPDGPSGTQYF
TRBV4-1	TRBJ2-3	many	TRBD2	TGCGCCAGCAGCCAAGCGGGAGGGAGCACAGATACGCAGTATTTT	CASSQAGGSTDTQYF
TRBV28	TRBJ1-1	NA	NA	TGTGCCAGCGCCACGAGCCCCATCGATCCGGTGAACACTGAAGCTTTCTTT	CASATSPIDPVNTEAFF
TRBV7-9	TRBJ2-5	many	NA	TGTGCCAGCAGCTTAGGTTCGGGAGGGGGCGAGACCCAGTACTTC	CASSLGSGGGETQYF
TRBV6-6	TRBJ2-5	many	NA	TGTGCCAGCAGTTACATCCAGGGACAAGAGACCCAGTACTTC	CASSYIQGQETQYF
TRBV20-1	TRBJ2-2	NA	TRBD2	TGCAGTGCTAGAGCCGTAAGTAGGGAGGGGCGGGTCACCGGGGAGCTGTTTTTT	CSARAVSREGRVTGELFF
TRBV7-9	TRBJ1-4	many	NA	TGTGCCAGCAGCCCGAGTGGGGAAGGAAGGGAAAAACTGTTTTTT	CASSPSGEGREKLFF
TRBV7-6	TRBJ2-4	NA	NA	TGTGCCAGCAGCTTAATGGGGGACAAAAACATTCAGTACTTC	CASSLMGDKNIQYF
TRBV7-3	TRBJ2-1	NA	TRBD1	TGTGCCAGCAGCTTGACAGGGGTAGGCTTTTACAATGAGCAGTTCTTC	CASSLTGVGFYNEQFF
TRBV6-6	TRBJ2-3	NA	TRBD1	TGTGCCAGCAGTGTCGGGACAGTCACAGATACGCAGTATTTT	CASSVGTVTDTQYF
TRBV5-1	TRBJ1-2	many	NA	TGCGCCAGCAGCTTGGCAGGGATCTCTAACTATGGCTACACCTTC	CASSLAGISNYGYTF
TRBV2	TRBJ2-3	NA	TRBD2	TGTGCCAGCAGTGAACTAGCGGGAACTGGTACAGATACGCAGTATTTT	CASSELAGTGTDTQYF
TRBV7-1	TRBJ2-7	NA	NA	TGTGCCAGCAGCATGGAATCCGAGCAGTACTTC	CASSMESEQYF